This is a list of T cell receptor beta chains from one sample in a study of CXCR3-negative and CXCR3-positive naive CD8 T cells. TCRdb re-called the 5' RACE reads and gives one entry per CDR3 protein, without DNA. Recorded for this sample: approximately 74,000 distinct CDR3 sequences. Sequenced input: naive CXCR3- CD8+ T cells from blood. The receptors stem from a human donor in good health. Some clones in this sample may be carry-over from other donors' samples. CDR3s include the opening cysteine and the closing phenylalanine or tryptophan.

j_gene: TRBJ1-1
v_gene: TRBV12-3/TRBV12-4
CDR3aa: CASSSLTTGYTEAFF

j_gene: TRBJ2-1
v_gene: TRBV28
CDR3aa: CASSLVGGHNEQFF

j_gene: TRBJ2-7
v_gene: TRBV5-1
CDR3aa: CASSSGSLGQYF

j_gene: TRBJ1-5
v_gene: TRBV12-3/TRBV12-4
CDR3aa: CASSGGDSHLPSNQPQHF

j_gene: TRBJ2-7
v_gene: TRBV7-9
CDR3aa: CASSRPRTGGDYEQYF

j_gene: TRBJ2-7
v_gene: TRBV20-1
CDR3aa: CSARDRRFYEQYF

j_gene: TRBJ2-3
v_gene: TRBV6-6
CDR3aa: CASRPGIAGTDTQYF

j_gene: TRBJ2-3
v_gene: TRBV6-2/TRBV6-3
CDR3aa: CASSLDTDTQYF

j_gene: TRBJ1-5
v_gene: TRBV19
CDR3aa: CASIGFNQPQHF

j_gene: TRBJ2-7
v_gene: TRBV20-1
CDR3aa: CSARDNIFKPGPEQYF

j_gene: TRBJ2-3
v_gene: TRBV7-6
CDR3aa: CASSLAGATTDTQYF

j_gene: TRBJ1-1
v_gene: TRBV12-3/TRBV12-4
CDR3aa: CASSLALGNTEAFF

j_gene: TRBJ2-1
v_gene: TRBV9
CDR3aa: CASSVEGTAYNEQFF

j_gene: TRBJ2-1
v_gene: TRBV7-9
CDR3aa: CASRPAGPSNEQFF

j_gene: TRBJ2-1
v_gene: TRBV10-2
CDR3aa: CASTGLAGNEQFF

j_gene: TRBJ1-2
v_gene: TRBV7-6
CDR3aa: CASSSTFGLYGYTF

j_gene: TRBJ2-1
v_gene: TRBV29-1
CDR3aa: CSAKGGAYNEQFF

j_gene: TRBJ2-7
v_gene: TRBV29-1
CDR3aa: CSVVTGPISYEQYF

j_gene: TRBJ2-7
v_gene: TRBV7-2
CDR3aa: CASSLDVGTGEHEQYF

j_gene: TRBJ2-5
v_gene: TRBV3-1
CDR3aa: CASSQDVLFRGETQYF

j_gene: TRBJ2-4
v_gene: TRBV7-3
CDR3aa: CASSLLPEPFQYF

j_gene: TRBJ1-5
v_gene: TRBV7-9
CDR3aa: CASSSPALGEGSNQPQHF

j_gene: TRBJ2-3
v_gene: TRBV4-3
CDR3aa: CASSQEDDRRMDHWHTDTQYF

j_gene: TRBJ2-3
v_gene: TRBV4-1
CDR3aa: CASSQVVRSLLTDTQYF

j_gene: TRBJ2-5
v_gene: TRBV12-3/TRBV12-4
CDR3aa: CASNSAGEETQYF

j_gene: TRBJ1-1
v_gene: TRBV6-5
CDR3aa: CASGPPTEAFF

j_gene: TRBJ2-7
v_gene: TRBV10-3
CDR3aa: CAISSAGVSSYEQYF

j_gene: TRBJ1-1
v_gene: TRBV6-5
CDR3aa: CASSYSRQGIGMNTEAFF

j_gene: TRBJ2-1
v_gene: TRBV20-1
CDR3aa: CSARPTRQGVSYNEQFF

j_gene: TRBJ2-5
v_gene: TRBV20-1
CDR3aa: CSARGTGQGAETQYF

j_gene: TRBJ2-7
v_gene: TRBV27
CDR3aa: CASSLFLGSYEQYF

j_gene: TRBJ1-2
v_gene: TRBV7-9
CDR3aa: CASSKTDDYGYTF

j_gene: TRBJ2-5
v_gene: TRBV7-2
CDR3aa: CASSRLPGQGTFGTQYF

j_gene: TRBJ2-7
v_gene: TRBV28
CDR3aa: CASSLGSIYEQYF

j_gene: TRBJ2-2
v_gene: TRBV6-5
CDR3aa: CASTSITGELFF

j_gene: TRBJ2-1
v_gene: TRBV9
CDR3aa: CASSVGLAGGNEQFF

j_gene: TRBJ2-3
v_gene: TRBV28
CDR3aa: CASSSGDSTDTQYF

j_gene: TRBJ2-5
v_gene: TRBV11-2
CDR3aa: CASSLEWGETQYF

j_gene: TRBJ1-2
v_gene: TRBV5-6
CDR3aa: CASSLDGRADGYTF

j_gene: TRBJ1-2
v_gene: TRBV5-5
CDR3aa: CASSLPPYMDGYTF

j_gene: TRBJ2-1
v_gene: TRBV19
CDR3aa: CASNLDSDSYNEQFF

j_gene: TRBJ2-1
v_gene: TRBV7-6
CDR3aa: CASSLGVGEQFF

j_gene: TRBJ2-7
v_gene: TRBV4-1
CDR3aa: CASSQVGAFEQYF

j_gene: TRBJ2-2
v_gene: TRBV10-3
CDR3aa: CAISGGQGASTGELFF

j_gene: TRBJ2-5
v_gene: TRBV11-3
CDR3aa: CASSSGDQETQYF

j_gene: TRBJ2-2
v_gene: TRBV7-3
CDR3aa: CASSPGTGELFF

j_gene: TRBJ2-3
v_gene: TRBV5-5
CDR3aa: CASSLGPGGSGTDTQYF

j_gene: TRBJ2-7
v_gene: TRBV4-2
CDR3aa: CASSQATSGGAVSYEQYF

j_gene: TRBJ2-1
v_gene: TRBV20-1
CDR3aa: CSARALTGGRNEQFF

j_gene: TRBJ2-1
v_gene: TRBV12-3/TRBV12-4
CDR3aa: CASSLFLSYNEQFF

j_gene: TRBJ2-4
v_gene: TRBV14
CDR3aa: CASSQVKGPAKNIQYF

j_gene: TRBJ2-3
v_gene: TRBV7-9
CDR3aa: CASSVPEGSTDTQYF

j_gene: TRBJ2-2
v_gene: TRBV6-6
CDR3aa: CASSSTGTTSTGELFF

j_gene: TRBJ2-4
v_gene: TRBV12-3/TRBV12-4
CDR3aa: CASSFGTGNIQYF

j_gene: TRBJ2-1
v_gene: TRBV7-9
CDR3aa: CASSLAMGARNEQFF

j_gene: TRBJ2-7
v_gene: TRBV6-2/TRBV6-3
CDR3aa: CASSYGRSGEQYF

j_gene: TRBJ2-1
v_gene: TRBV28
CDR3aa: CASCGTGGCLMQFF

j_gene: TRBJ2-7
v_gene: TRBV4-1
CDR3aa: CASSQDLAGESYEQYF

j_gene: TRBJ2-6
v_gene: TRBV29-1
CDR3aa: CSVEWWSPSSGANVLTF

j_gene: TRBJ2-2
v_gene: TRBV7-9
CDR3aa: CASSPVEMRVNTGELFF